This T cell receptor (beta chain) appears in the sequencing data of a study of blood T cell repertoires in COVID-19. For the study at large: COVID-19 samples from acute and convalescent phases originated in the United States, Italy and Spain.

Authors' analysis steps: The assay estimated nucleated cells by amplifying reference gene primers. Data came from immunoSEQ multiplex PCR; TCRdb stores just in-frame clones and leaves some out. The DNA was the basis for D and trimming; V, J and clone size are from that table. Among 200,000 to 250,000 clones listed, approximately 84% were seen once. Ages ranged from about 18 to 89 years, with residence in fewer than 25 US areas. Two negative PCRs, clearance, or symptom resolution characterized the recovered Cohort 3 donors. The CDR3 extends over 13 amino acids. CDR1 SGHTA and CDR2 FQGNSA come from the germline V gene. V lost 5 bases, J lost 3 bases, and 4 bases stayed unmatched.

The sequenced sample was PBMCs or T cells enriched from blood (not recorded which). V gene TRBV7-2 combines with J gene TRBJ2-7; 7 bases agree with TRBD1. The TCR comes from a man in his fifties or sixties who had recovered from COVID-19. The CDR3 DNA reads as TGTGCCAGCAGCATCCGGGACAGCTACGAGCAGTACTTC. Translated: CASSIRDSYEQYF.